A single sample gave rise to the 13 T cell receptor beta chains below, sequenced in a study of blood T cells in healthy people across ages. PCR was performed a second time for about 7 to 12 cycles using a sample-barcoded 5' primer and a J-beta primer mix. TCRdb re-analysed the 5' RACE reads in MiXCR, keeping a single row per CDR3 protein. This table holds about 1.4 million distinct CDR3 sequences, almost 60% found once. Sample: blood. These receptors originate from a man aged 18 to 30 in good health.

The rearrangement uses TRBV10-3 and TRBJ2-5, with 9 bases identical to TRBD1. Germline V gene lookup returns CDR1 ENHRY and CDR2 SYGVKD. The CDR3 is 15 residues long. Losses at the gene ends were 3 bases for V and 2 bases for J; bases not matched to a gene: 4. DNA for the CDR3: TGTGCCATCAGTGAAAGAGACAGGGGGCAAGAGACCCAGTACTTC. Its translation: CAISERDRGQETQYF.

The rearrangement links TRBV5-6 to TRBJ2-4; no definite D call. Germline V gene sequence: CDR1 SGHDT, CDR2 YYEEEE. The V and J ends lost 4 bases and 5 bases respectively, with 7 bases between them. This CDR3 contains 12 residues. DNA for the CDR3: TGTGCCAGCAGCGCCTGGGAAAACATTCAGTACTTC. This gives the protein CASSAWENIQYF. The full variable domain, with the rest looked up from reference TRBV5-6 and TRBJ2-4, is DAGVTQSPTHLIKTRGQQVTLRCSPKSGHDTVSWYQQALGQGPQFIFQYYEEEERQRGNFPDRFSGHQFPNYSSELNVNALLLGDSALYLCASSAWENIQYFGAGTRLSVL.

This rearrangement joins TRBV20-1 to TRBJ2-7; 7 bases map to TRBD1. The closer fit of TRBJ2-4 to the DNA end suggests the J call may be wrong. This CDR3 is 17 amino acids long. Germline V gene lookup returns CDR1 DFQATT and CDR2 SNEGSKA (reference sequence). CDR3 sequence reads: CSATTGSSPLAKNIQYF. The CDR3 DNA reads as TGCAGTGCTACGACAGGGAGTTCCCCACTAGCCAAAAACATTCAGTACTTC.

The gene calls are TRBV10-3 and TRBJ1-2; D is unclear. V lost 4 bases and J lost 9, with 24 bases in between. Per the germline V gene, CDR1 is ENHRY and CDR2 is SYGVKD. The CDR3 loop spans 16 amino acids. CDR3 in DNA: TGTGCCATCAGTGCCAAAACGACCTACCTGGGATATAGCTACACCTTC. It translates to CAISAKTTYLGYSYTF.

This chain uses TRBV4-1 with TRBJ2-5; D is uncertain. This CDR3 comprises 15 residues. Germline V gene lookup returns CDR1 MGHRA and CDR2 YSYEKL. Trimming stripped 2 bases from V and 1 base from J, with 11 bases between. CDR3 residues: CASSQMRHLQETQYF. The CDR3 DNA sequence: TGCGCCAGCAGCCAAATGAGGCACCTCCAAGAGACCCAGTACTTC.

This sequence joins TRBV7-2 and TRBJ2-1, with 10 bases identical to TRBD2. With 3 bases clipped from V and 7 bases from J, the junction kept 3 bases outside the gene matches. The CDR3 is made up of 14 amino acids. CDR1 and CDR2 (germline): SGHTA, FQGNSA. The CDR3 here is CASSFWTSGNEQFF. CDR3 nucleotides: TGTGCCAGCAGCTTCTGGACTAGCGGAAATGAGCAGTTCTTC.

This clonotype was detected once. Relative to the germline gene, one junction end is altered; a read error may explain this. The chain is built from TRBV7-8 and TRBJ2-7; D is possibly TRBD1 or TRBD2 (5 bases each). Germline V CDR1 and CDR2: SGHVS, FQNEAQ. The CDR3 covers 13 residues. The CDR3 here is CAGSTRDGYEQYF. The CDR3 bases are TGTGCCGGCAGCACTCGGGACGGCTACGAGCAGTACTTC.

There are a few counts of this clonotype. This chain uses TRBV4-1 with TRBJ1-2; TRBD1 is a possible D gene (6 bases). The germline V gene has CDR1 MGHRA and CDR2 YSYEKL. Trimming stripped 2 bases from V and 5 bases from J, with 15 bases between. This CDR3 has 15 residues. CDR3 sequence: CASSQNQQGWYGYTF. CDR3 bases: TGCGCCAGCAGCCAAAATCAACAGGGTTGGTATGGCTACACCTTC.

The CDR3 protein is CASSPTSGSDEQFF. CDR3 bases: TGCGCCAGCAGCCCTACTAGCGGGAGTGATGAGCAGTTCTTC. The chain couples TRBV4-1 to TRBJ2-1; 11 bases are a match to TRBD2. Trimming cost V 4 bases and J 8 bases; bases outside gene matches: 4. This CDR3 has 14 amino acids. Germline assignment: CDR1 MGHRA and CDR2 YSYEKL.

This chain links TRBV7-9 with TRBJ2-5; TRBD2 matches 12 bases. The germline V gene has CDR1 SEHNR and CDR2 FQNEAQ (reference sequence). The length of the CDR3 is 15 residues. V was clipped by 5 bases and J by 5 bases; unmatched bases: 6. CDR3: CASSPTSGRWETQYF. The CDR3, as DNA: TGTGCCAGCAGCCCGACTAGCGGGAGATGGGAGACCCAGTACTTC.

The chain uses TRBV12-3 or TRBV12-4 and TRBJ1-5; TRBD1 is a possible D gene (5 bases). The CDR3 is made up of 16 amino acids. Trimming shortened V by 3 bases and J by 5 bases, and 17 bases separated the two germline ends. CDR3 nucleotides: TGTGCCAGCAGTTTTCATCCCAGGGCGGCGGATCAGCCCCAGCATTTT. Its protein product is CASSFHPRAADQPQHF.

This clonotype occurred a few times. The rearrangement joins TRBV5-1 to TRBJ2-7, with 7 nucleotides matching TRBD2. Germline lookup yields CDR1 SGHRS and CDR2 YFSETQ. Trimming removed 5 bases from V and 0 bases from J; junction bases left unmatched: 8. CDR3 length: 15 residues. The CDR3 DNA reads as TGCGCCAGCAGTCCCTACCTAGCGGACTCCTACGAGCAGTACTTC. This translates into CASSPYLADSYEQYF.

The J gene is TRBJ2-2, the V gene TRBV6-5; D possibly matches TRBD1 or TRBD2 (6 bases each). CDR1 and CDR2 (germline): MNHEY, SVGAGI. V lost 2 bases to trimming and J lost 3 bases, with 10 bases between them. This CDR3 has 15 residues. CDR3 protein: CASSYRGRDTGELFF. As DNA, the CDR3 is TGTGCCAGCAGTTACCGGGGGCGCGACACCGGGGAGCTGTTTTTT.